One sample yielded the 21 T cell receptor beta chains listed below, sequenced in a study of CD8 T cells in Susac syndrome. RNA totalling roughly 0.5 to 1 ug underwent reverse transcription with random hexamers. MiXCR was run by TCRdb on the immunoSEQ multiplex PCR reads, yielding one entry per CDR3 protein. The sample has some 200,000 distinct CDR3 sequences, about 93% seen once; the top ten hold 0.1% to 0.15%. The specimen was CD8+ T cells from PBMCs. The receptors were gathered from a human donor with multiple sclerosis.

The chain combines TRBV19 with TRBJ2-2, with a weak D call TRBD2 (5 bases). This CDR3 region has 13 residues. The germline V gene has CDR1 LNHDA and CDR2 SQIVND (reference sequence). V was clipped by 6 bases and J by 0 bases, with 5 bases between them. The CDR3 loop is CASSGTNTGELFF. The CDR3 nucleotides are TGTGCCAGTAGCGGGACGAACACCGGGGAGCTGTTTTTT.

The chain couples TRBV13 to TRBJ1-2, with TRBD1 matching over 7 bases. The germline V gene encodes CDR1 PRHDT and CDR2 FYEKMQ (reference sequence). Trimming took 5 bases from V and 7 from J; bases not matched to a gene: 4. The CDR3 has 12 amino acids. The CDR3 region has the DNA TGTGCCAGCAGCACTGGGACAGCTGGCTACACCTTC. This translates into CASSTGTAGYTF.

This clonotype came up a few times. The rearrangement links TRBV27 to TRBJ2-2; D gene ambiguous. The germline V gene encodes CDR1 MNHEY and CDR2 SMNVEV (reference sequence). Trimming cost V 4 bases and J 0 bases, with 6 bases left between them. This CDR3 spans 14 amino acids. In DNA, the CDR3 is TGTGCCAGCAGTTCTGGGGCGAACACCGGGGAGCTGTTTTTT. It is translated as CASSSGANTGELFF.

This clonotype has only one observation. The chain has TRBV29-1 and TRBJ1-2; TRBD1 agrees at 7 bases. The CDR3 sequence is 11 residues long. CDR1 is SQVTM and CDR2 is ANQGSEA in the germline V gene. The CDR3 reads CAKEGADGYTF. The CDR3, as DNA: TGCGCTAAGGAGGGGGCGGATGGCTACACCTTC.

The gene calls are TRBV6-2 or TRBV6-3 and TRBJ1-2; 8 bases match TRBD1. Germline V gene sequence: CDR1 MNHEY, CDR2 SVGEGT. J was trimmed by 2 bases and V by 7 bases; bases with no gene match: 9. The CDR3 has 15 residues. The CDR3 nucleotides read TGTGCCAGCATAAGAGGACAGGGTGGCAACTATGGCTACACCTTC. It encodes CASIRGQGGNYGYTF.

The chain combines TRBV9 with TRBJ2-2, with a possible D match to TRBD2 (7 bases). This CDR3 comprises 14 residues. Trimming removed 5 bases from V and 9 bases from J, with 17 bases in between. Germline CDR1 is SGDLS and CDR2 is YYNGEE. As DNA, the CDR3 is TGTGCCAGCAGTGGACTGGGGGGGGGCCGGGAGCTGTTTTTT. Amino acids: CASSGLGGGRELFF.

V gene TRBV29-1 combines with J gene TRBJ2-7; D is undetermined. Germline CDR1 and CDR2: SQVTM and ANQGSEA. This CDR3 comprises 11 residues. In nucleotides, the CDR3 is TGCAGTATCCTCCGCCTAGGGGAGCAGTACTTC. Its protein product is CSILRLGEQYF.

The chain carries TRBV7-9 and TRBJ2-7, with TRBD1 as a possible D gene (5 bases). V was shortened by 4 bases and J by 2 bases, with 12 bases between the two germline ends. CDR1 SEHNR and CDR2 FQNEAQ come from the germline V gene (reference sequence). The CDR3 contains 14 residues. The CDR3 here is CASSYAGSTYEQYF. DNA for the CDR3: TGTGCCAGCAGCTATGCAGGGTCAACCTACGAGCAGTACTTC.

The CDR3 bases are TGTGCCAGCAGCTTAGGTCAAGGCGGGGACGGCTACACCTTC. Its translation is CASSLGQGGDGYTF. The chain couples TRBV7-6 to TRBJ1-2; possible D gene TRBD1, 5 bases. CDR1 and CDR2 from the germline V gene are SGHVS and FNYEAQ. V was cut by 1 base and J by 8 bases, with 14 bases left in between. The CDR3 loop spans 14 amino acids.

The genes are TRBV7-6 and TRBJ2-1; weak D call: TRBD1 (6 bases). V lost 2 bases to trimming and J lost 10 bases, with 12 bases between them. CDR3 size: 13 residues. Germline V gene sequence: CDR1 SGHVS, CDR2 FNYEAQ. This chain's CDR3 is CASSLIPQGEQFF. In DNA, the CDR3 is TGTGCCAGCAGCTTAATTCCCCAGGGGGAGCAGTTCTTC.

The chain carries TRBV30 and TRBJ1-4; D may be TRBD1 (5 bases). Trimming took 2 bases from V and 4 from J, leaving 8 bases between them. The length of the CDR3 is 13 residues. Germline V CDR1 and CDR2: GTSNPN, SVGIG (reference sequence). CDR3 residues: CAWSPGGNEKLFF. The CDR3 nucleotides are TGTGCCTGGAGTCCCGGGGGTAATGAAAAACTGTTTTTT.

This rearrangement joins TRBV15 to TRBJ2-7; 7 bases line up with TRBD1. Per the germline V gene, CDR1 is LNHNV and CDR2 is YYDKDF (reference sequence). The CDR3 runs 16 residues. V dropped 0 bases and J dropped 3; count of bases not matched to a gene: 8. The chain's CDR3 is CATSRDYTGQVYEQYF. The CDR3 region has the DNA TGTGCCACCAGCAGAGATTACACAGGACAGGTCTACGAGCAGTACTTC.

The V gene is TRBV4-1, the J gene TRBJ1-1; D unresolved. Trimming took 4 bases from V and 4 from J, leaving 16 bases between them. This CDR3 is 15 amino acids long. Germline V gene sequence: CDR1 MGHRA, CDR2 YSYEKL. The CDR3, as DNA: TGCGCCAGCAGCCTTCCCGCGGGGAGAGGCACTGAAGCTTTCTTT. This codes for CASSLPAGRGTEAFF.

The chain joins TRBV11-2 to TRBJ2-7; D is possibly TRBD1 (6 bases). V lost 4 bases to trimming and J lost 6 bases, with 19 bases between them. This CDR3 has 15 residues. CDR1 is SGHAT and CDR2 is FQNNGV in the germline V gene. The CDR3 DNA sequence: TGTGCCAGCAGCTCGCTACAGGGCCTCGCCCTCGAGCAGTACTTC. Its translation is CASSSLQGLALEQYF.

This chain uses TRBV27 with TRBJ1-4; TRBD1 agrees at 9 bases. CDR3 length: 14 amino acids. Germline values: CDR1 MNHEY, CDR2 SMNVEV (reference sequence). V trimming: 6 bases; J trimming: 7 bases; junction bases outside the gene matches: 6. CDR3 DNA: TGTGCCAGCAGAACGGGACAGGGCAGTGAAAAACTGTTTTTT. Amino acid sequence: CASRTGQGSEKLFF.

This chain links TRBV13 with TRBJ2-7; D unclear. CDR3 length: 12 amino acids. Between the trimmed V and J ends, which lost 5 bases and 2 bases, there was a span of 7 bases. The germline V gene has CDR1 PRHDT and CDR2 FYEKMQ (reference sequence). CDR3 residues: CASSNRPYEQYF. The CDR3 region has the DNA TGTGCCAGCAGCAACCGACCCTACGAGCAGTACTTC.

Concerning this clonotype: A junction boundary mismatches the germline segment, possibly from a read error. The V and J genes are TRBV30 and TRBJ2-1; TRBD1 aligns across 7 bases. The CDR3 sequence is 13 residues long. The germline V gene encodes CDR1 GTSNPN and CDR2 SVGIG (reference sequence). CDR3 residues: CAWSGTAYNEQFF. The DNA for the CDR3 is TGTGCCTGGAGCGGGACAGCCTATAATGAGCAGTTCTTC.

The gene calls are TRBV7-9 and TRBJ1-1; no definite D call. This CDR3 has 16 residues. Germline V gene lookup returns CDR1 SEHNR and CDR2 FQNEAQ (reference sequence). V was shortened by 0 bases and J by 0 bases, with 11 bases between the two germline ends. This CDR3 is CASSLAGTTVNTEAFF. DNA of the CDR3: TGTGCCAGCAGCTTAGCTGGCACCACCGTGAACACTGAAGCTTTCTTT.

The chain joins TRBV7-9 to TRBJ2-7; D is perhaps TRBD1 or TRBD2 (7 bases each). The length of the CDR3 is 14 residues. V lost 1 base and J 6 bases, leaving 13 bases between the germline ends. CDR1 and CDR2 from the germline V gene are SEHNR and FQNEAQ (reference sequence). CDR3 region: CASSLVGRGGEQYF. CDR3 nucleotide sequence: TGTGCCAGCAGCTTAGTCGGCAGGGGGGGCGAGCAGTACTTC.

V gene TRBV12-5 combines with J gene TRBJ2-3, with 9 positions matching TRBD2. The V and J ends lost 6 bases and 0 bases, in that order; junction bases with no gene match: 4. Per the germline V gene, CDR1 is LGHNT and CDR2 is FRNRAP. The CDR3 covers 15 residues. The CDR3 loop is CASGHSGGSTDTQYF. CDR3 nucleotide sequence: TGTGCTAGTGGACATAGCGGGGGAAGCACAGATACGCAGTATTTT.

This chain uses TRBV19 with TRBJ1-5; no firm D call. The CDR3 sequence is 15 residues long. Germline V gene sequence: CDR1 LNHDA, CDR2 SQIVND (reference sequence). V dropped 6 bases and J dropped 5 bases, with 17 bases sitting between them. CDR3 amino acids: CASRLYEEPYQPQHF. In DNA form, the CDR3 reads TGTGCCAGTAGGCTCTATGAGGAGCCTTATCAGCCCCAGCATTTT.